This TCR beta chain was profiled in a study of technical replicates of blood from a few donors. Sequencing was performed with immunoSEQ multiplex PCR; in TCRdb, only in-frame clones are kept and a portion is missing. The table includes approximately 15,000 clones, around nine tenths detected once. The CDR3 extends over 17 amino acids. The germline gives CDR1 SGHTS, CDR2 YDEGEE. The V gene end was trimmed by 2 bases and the J gene end by 4 bases; junction bases not matched to a gene: 10. This clone appeared a single time. The sample comprised PBMCs. The sequence was collected from a human donor in good health. This chain joins TRBV5-8 and TRBJ2-5, with TRBD2 matching over 11 bases. The CDR3 coding sequence is TGTGCCAGCAGCTTTACTAGCGGGAGTTATGGTGGAGAGACCCAGTACTTC. It yields the protein CASSFTSGSYGGETQYF.